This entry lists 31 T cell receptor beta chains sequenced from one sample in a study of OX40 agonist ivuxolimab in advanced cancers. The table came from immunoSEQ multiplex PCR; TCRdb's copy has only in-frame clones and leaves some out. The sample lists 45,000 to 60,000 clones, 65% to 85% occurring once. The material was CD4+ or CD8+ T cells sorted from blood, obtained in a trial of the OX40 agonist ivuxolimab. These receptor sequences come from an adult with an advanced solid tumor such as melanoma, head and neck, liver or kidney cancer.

The CDR3 sequence: CASSPKTSGASTDTQYF. CDR3 coding DNA: TGTGCCAGCTCACCGAAGACTAGCGGGGCTAGCACAGATACGCAGTATTTT. The V call is TRBV18, the J call TRBJ2-3, with 11 bases that match TRBD2. Germline V CDR1 and CDR2: KGHSH, LQKENI. Trimming at V came to 3 bases and at J to 0 bases, leaving 5 bases not matched to a gene. This CDR3 region has 17 residues.

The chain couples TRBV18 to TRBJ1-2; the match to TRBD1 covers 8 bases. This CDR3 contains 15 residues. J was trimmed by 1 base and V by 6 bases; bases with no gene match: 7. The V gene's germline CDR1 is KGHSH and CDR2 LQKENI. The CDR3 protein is CASSPGQEFNYGYTF. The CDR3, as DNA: TGTGCCAGCTCCCCGGGACAGGAGTTTAACTATGGCTACACCTTC.

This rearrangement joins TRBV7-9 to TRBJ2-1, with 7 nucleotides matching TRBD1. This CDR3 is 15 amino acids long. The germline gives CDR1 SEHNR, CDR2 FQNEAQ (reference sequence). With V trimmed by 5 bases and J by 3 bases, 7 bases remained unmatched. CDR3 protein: CASSNHRDSYNEQFF. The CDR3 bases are TGTGCCAGCAGCAACCACCGGGACAGCTACAATGAGCAGTTCTTC.

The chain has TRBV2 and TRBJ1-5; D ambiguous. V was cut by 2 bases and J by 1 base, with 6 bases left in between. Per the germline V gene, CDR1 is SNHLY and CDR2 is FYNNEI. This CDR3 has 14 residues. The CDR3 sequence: CASSETESNQPQHF. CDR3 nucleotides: TGTGCCAGCAGTGAAACGGAGAGCAATCAGCCCCAGCATTTT.

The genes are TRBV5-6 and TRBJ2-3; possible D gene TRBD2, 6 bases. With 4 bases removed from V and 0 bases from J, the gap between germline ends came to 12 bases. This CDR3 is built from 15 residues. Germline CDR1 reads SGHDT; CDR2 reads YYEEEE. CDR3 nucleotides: TGTGCCAGCAGCGATAGCGGAATTAGCACAGATACGCAGTATTTT. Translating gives CASSDSGISTDTQYF.

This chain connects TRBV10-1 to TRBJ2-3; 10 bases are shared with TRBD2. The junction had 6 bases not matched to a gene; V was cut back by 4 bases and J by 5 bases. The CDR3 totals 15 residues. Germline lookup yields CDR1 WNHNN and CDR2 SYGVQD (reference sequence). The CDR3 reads CASSASGRAEDTQYF. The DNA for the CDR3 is TGCGCCAGCAGTGCCAGCGGGAGGGCGGAAGATACGCAGTATTTT.

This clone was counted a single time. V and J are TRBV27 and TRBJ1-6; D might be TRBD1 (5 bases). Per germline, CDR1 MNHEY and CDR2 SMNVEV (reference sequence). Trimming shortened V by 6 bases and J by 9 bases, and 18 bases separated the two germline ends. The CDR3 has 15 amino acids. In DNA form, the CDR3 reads TGTGCCAGCAGGGTCTGGGACCCAAGTAGTTCACCCCTCCACTTT. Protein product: CASRVWDPSSSPLHF.

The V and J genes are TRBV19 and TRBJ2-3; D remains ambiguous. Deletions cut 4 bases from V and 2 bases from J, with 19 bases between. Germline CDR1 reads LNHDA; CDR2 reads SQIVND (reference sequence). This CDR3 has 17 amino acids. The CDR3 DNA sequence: TGTGCCAGTAGTACGACATTTCTCCGGGCATACACAGATACGCAGTATTTT. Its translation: CASSTTFLRAYTDTQYF.

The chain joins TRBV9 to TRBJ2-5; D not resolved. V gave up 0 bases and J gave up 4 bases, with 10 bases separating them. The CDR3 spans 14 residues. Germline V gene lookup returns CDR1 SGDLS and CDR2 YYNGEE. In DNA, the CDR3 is TGTGCCAGCAGCGTAGACTACGGTATAGAGACCCAGTACTTC. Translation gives CASSVDYGIETQYF.

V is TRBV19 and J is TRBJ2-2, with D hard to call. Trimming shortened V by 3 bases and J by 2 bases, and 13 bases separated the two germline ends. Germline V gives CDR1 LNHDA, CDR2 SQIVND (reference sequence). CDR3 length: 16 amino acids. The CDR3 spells CASSMSSQINTGELFF. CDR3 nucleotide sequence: TGTGCCAGTAGTATGAGCTCCCAGATTAACACCGGGGAGCTGTTTTTT.

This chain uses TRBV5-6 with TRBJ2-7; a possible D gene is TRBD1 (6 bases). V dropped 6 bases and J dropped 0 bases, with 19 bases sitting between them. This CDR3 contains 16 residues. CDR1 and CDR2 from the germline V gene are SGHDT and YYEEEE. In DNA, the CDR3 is TGTGCCAGCAATCCTTCGGCACAGGGTATCTCCTACGAGCAGTACTTC. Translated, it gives CASNPSAQGISYEQYF.

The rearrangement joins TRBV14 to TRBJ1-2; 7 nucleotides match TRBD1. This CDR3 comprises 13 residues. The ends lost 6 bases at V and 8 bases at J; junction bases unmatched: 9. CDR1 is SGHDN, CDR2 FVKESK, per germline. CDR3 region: CASRSSGGEGYTF. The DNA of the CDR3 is TGTGCCAGCAGGTCCTCAGGGGGAGAGGGCTACACCTTC. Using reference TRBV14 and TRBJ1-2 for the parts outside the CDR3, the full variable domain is EAGVTQFPSHSVIEKGQTVTLRCDPISGHDNLYWYRRVMGKEIKFLLHFVKESKQDESGMPNNRFLAERTGGTYSTLKVQPAELEDSGVYFCASRSSGGEGYTFGSGTRLTVV.

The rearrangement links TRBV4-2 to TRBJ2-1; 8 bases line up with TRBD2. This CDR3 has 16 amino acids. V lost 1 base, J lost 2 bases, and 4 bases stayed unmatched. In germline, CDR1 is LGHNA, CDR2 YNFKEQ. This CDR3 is CASSQGAGVTYNEQFF. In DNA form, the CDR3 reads TGTGCCAGCAGCCAAGGAGCGGGAGTCACCTACAATGAGCAGTTCTTC.

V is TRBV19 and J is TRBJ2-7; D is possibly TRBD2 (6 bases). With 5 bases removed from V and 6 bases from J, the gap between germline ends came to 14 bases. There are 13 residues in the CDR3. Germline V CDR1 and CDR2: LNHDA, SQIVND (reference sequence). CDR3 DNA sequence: TGTGCCAGTAGTCCCTGGAGGGGATCCGAGCAGTACTTC. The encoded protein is CASSPWRGSEQYF.

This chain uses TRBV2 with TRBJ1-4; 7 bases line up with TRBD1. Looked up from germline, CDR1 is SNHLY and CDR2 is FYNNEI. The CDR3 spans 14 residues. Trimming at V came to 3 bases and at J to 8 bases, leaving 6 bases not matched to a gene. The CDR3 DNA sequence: TGTGCCAGCAGTGAGGGACAGCGTCGCGAAAAACTGTTTTTT. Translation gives CASSEGQRREKLFF.

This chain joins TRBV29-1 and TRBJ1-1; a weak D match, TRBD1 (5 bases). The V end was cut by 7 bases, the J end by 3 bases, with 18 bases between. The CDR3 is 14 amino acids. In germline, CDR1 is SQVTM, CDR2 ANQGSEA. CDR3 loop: CSANRDPQDTEAFF. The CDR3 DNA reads TGCAGCGCTAATAGGGACCCCCAAGACACTGAAGCTTTCTTT.

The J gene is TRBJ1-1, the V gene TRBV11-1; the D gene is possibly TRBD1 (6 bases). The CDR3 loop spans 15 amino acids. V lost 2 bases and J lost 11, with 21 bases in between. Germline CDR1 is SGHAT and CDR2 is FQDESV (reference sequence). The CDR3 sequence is CASSLSAAGGRGAFF. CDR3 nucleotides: TGTGCCAGCAGCTTATCCGCGGCAGGCGGCAGGGGCGCTTTCTTT.

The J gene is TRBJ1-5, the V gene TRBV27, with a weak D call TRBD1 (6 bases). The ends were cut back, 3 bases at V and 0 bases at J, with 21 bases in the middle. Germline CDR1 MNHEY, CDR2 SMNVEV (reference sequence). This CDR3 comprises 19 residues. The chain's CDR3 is CASSLRGLGRDNSNQPQHF. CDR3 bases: TGTGCCAGCAGTTTGAGGGGTCTGGGCAGGGACAATAGCAATCAGCCCCAGCATTTT.

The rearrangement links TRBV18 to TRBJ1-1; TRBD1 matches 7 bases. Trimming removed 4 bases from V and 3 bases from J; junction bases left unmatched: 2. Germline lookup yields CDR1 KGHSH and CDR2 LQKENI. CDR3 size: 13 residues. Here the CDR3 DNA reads TGTGCCAGCTCACGAACAGGGGACACTGAAGCTTTCTTT. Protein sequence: CASSRTGDTEAFF.

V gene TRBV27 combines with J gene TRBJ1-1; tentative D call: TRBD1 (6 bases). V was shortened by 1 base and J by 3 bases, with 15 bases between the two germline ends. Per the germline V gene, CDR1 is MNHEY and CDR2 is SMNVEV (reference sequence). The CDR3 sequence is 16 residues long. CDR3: CASSLLVRGADTEAFF. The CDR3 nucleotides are TGTGCCAGCAGTTTATTAGTCAGGGGAGCTGACACTGAAGCTTTCTTT.

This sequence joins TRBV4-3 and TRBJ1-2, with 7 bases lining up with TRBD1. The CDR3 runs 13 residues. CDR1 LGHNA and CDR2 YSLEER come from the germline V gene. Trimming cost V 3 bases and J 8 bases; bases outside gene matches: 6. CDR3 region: CASSHATGSGYTF. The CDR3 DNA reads TGCGCCAGCAGCCATGCGACAGGGAGCGGCTACACCTTC.

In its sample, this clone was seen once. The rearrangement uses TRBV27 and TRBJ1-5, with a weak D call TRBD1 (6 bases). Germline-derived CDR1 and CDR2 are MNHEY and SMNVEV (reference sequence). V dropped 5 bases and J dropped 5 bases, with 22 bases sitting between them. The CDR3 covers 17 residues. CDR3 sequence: CASSAQRRGGAHQPQHF. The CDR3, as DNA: TGTGCCAGCAGTGCTCAGCGGCGGGGGGGGGCTCATCAGCCCCAGCATTTT.

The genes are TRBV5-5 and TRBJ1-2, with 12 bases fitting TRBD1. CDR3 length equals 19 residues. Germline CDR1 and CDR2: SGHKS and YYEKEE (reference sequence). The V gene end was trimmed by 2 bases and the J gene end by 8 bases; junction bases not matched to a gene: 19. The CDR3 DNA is TGTGCCAGCAGCTTAAAGGGCGTGGGGACAGGGGGCCCCCAGCGGGGCTACACCTTC. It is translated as CASSLKGVGTGGPQRGYTF.

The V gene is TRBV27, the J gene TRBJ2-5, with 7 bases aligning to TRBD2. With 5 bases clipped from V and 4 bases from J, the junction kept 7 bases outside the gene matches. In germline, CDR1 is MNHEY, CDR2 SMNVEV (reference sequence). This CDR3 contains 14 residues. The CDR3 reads CASSPRTSGETQYF. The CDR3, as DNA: TGTGCCAGCAGTCCACGGACTAGTGGAGAGACCCAGTACTTC.

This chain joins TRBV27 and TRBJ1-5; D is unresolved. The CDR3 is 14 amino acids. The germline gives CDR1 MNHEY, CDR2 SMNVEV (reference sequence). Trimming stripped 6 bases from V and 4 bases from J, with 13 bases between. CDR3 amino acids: CASRVNPGNQPQHF. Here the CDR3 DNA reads TGTGCCAGCAGGGTCAACCCCGGGAATCAGCCCCAGCATTTT.

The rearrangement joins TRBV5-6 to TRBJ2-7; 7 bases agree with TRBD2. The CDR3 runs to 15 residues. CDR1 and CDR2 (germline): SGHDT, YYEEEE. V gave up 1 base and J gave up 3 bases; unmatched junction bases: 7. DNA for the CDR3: TGTGCCAGCAGCTTGAAAGCGGGACCCTTCTACGAGCAGTACTTC. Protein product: CASSLKAGPFYEQYF.

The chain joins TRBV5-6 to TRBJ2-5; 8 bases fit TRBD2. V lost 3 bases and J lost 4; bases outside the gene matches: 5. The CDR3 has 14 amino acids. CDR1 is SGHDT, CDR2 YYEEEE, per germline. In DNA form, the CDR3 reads TGTGCCAGCAGCTCCTCACGGGAGGGAGAGACCCAGTACTTC. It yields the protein CASSSSREGETQYF.

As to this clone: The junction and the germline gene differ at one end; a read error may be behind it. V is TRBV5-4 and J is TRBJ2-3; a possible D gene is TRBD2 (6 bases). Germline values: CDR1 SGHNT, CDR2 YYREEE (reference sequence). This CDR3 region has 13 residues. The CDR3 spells CASSIAGLPLHDF. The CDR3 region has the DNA TGTGCCAGCAGCATCGCGGGACTCCCCCTTCACGATTTT.

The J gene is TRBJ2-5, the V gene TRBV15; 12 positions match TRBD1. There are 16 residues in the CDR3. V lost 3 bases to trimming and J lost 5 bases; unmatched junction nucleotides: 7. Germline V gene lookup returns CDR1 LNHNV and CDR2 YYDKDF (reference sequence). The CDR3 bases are TGTGCCACCAGCAGTAAGGGACAGGGGGCGTCGGAGACCCAGTACTTC. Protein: CATSSKGQGASETQYF.

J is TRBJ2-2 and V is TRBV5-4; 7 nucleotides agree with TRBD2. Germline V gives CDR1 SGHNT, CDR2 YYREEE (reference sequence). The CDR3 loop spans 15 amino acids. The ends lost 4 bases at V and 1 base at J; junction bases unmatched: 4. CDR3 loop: CASSRDYLNTGELFF. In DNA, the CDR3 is TGTGCCAGCAGCAGGGACTACCTGAACACCGGGGAGCTGTTTTTT.

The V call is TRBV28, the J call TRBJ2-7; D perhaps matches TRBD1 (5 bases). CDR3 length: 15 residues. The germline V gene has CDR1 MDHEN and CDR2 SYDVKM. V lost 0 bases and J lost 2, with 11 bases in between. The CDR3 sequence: CASSLWDTATYEQYF. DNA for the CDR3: TGTGCCAGCAGTTTATGGGACACCGCTACCTACGAGCAGTACTTC.